One sample yielded the 8 T cell receptor beta chains listed below, sequenced in a study of radiotherapy plus CTLA-4 blockade in lung cancer listed by TCRdb under 2018. The method was the immunoSEQ multiplex PCR assay. The clones in this table, taken by TCRdb from immuneACCESS, are in-frame only. Not every clone is retained; where verified, under half of the shortfall comes from an unresolved V gene, and the cause of the rest is unknown. The table for this sample lists under 25,000 clones; around 70% of them were counted only once. Of the sample, 3.6% falls within the top ten clones. This sample comprised peripheral blood, obtained from a patient treated with radiotherapy plus ipilimumab. The source of these receptors is a human donor with non-small cell lung cancer who had stable disease on radiotherapy plus ipilimumab.

This chain connects TRBV2 to TRBJ2-6, with 9 bases lining up with TRBD1. This CDR3 is 19 amino acids long. Trimming at V came to 5 bases and at J to 0 bases, leaving 11 bases not matched to a gene. The germline V gene encodes CDR1 SNHLY and CDR2 FYNNEI. The CDR3, as DNA: TGTGCCAGCAGTTATGTCCCGGGACAGGGACTCTCTGGGGCCAACGTCCTGACTTTC. It translates to CASSYVPGQGLSGANVLTF.

This chain uses TRBV27 with TRBJ2-1; 9 nucleotides agree with TRBD2. The V gene's germline CDR1 is MNHEY and CDR2 SMNVEV (reference sequence). CDR3 length: 16 amino acids. After removal of 5 bases from V and 8 bases from J, the junction contained 13 bases not matched to a gene. CDR3 DNA: TGTGCCAGCAGTATGGCACTAGCGGGCCCGAGGCATGAGCAGTTCTTC. This gives the protein CASSMALAGPRHEQFF.

The chain employs TRBV6-1 and TRBJ2-7, with 13 positions matching TRBD2. Germline V gives CDR1 MNHNS, CDR2 SASEGT. The CDR3 is 14 amino acids. The V segment lost 8 bases and the J segment 3 bases; nucleotides outside the gene matches: 4. The CDR3 is CASGRTSGSYEQYF. CDR3 coding DNA: TGTGCCAGCGGACGGACTAGCGGGAGCTACGAGCAGTACTTC.

The table lists this clone with a count of one. The chain links TRBV14 to TRBJ1-2, with 7 bases lining up with TRBD1. Germline-derived CDR1 and CDR2 are SGHDN and FVKESK. V was pared by 4 bases and J by 2 bases, with 13 bases of the junction left unmatched. CDR3 length: 17 residues. This CDR3 reads CASSLTTRGGQNYGYTF. DNA for the CDR3: TGTGCCAGCAGCCTTACCACCCGGGGGGGACAGAACTATGGCTACACCTTC.

The chain employs TRBV5-1 and TRBJ2-1; 9 bases align to TRBD2. Trimming removed 0 bases from V and 7 bases from J; junction bases left unmatched: 8. Germline lookup yields CDR1 SGHRS and CDR2 YFSETQ. The CDR3 sequence is 16 residues long. CDR3 amino acids: CASSLEVSGSGNEQFF. Written as DNA, the CDR3 is TGCGCCAGCAGCTTGGAGGTTAGCGGGAGCGGTAATGAGCAGTTCTTC.

This sequence joins TRBV7-2 and TRBJ2-1; 13 bases are shared with TRBD2. Germline V gene lookup returns CDR1 SGHTA and CDR2 FQGNSA. The length of the CDR3 is 17 residues. V lost 5 bases and J lost 1; bases outside the gene matches: 5. CDR3 in DNA: TGTGCCAGCAGCCTGAGACTAGCGGGAGGTTCCTACAATGAGCAGTTCTTC. Translating gives CASSLRLAGGSYNEQFF.

CDR3 in DNA: TGCGCCAGCAGCCAAGACAGGGGAATCCCAGATACGCAGTATTTT. Residues: CASSQDRGIPDTQYF. This chain uses TRBV4-1 with TRBJ2-3; a possible D gene is TRBD1 (6 bases). CDR3 length: 15 residues. Germline-derived CDR1 and CDR2 are MGHRA and YSYEKL. Between the trimmed V and J ends, which lost 0 bases and 4 bases, there was a span of 11 bases.

Remarks on this clone: The same CDR3 also results from other DNA sequences found in this sample. The rearrangement uses TRBV7-8 and TRBJ2-6; D gene uncertain. Germline V gene lookup returns CDR1 SGHVS and CDR2 FQNEAQ. This CDR3 spans 15 amino acids. V gave up 3 bases and J gave up 5 bases, with 11 bases separating them. The CDR3 protein is CASSFRTSRANVLTF. The CDR3 DNA is TGTGCCAGCAGCTTCCGGACGTCCCGGGCCAACGTCCTGACTTTC.